The clone carrying this TCR beta chain was found a few times. Its target is not known. The trim removed 5 bases at V and 4 bases at J, leaving 11 bases unmatched. Germline values: CDR1 SGHNT, CDR2 YYREEE (reference sequence). This CDR3 is built from 15 residues. In TCRdb, the 5' RACE reads were re-called with MiXCR into one record per CDR3 protein. The sample contains approximately 42,000 distinct CDR3 sequences, less than 35% of which appear only once. Study results and caveats: The TCR gene usage of tumor memory CD4+ T cells clustered together with blood and lymph node memory CD4+ cells and with lymph node naive CD4+ cells.

This sequence originates from a female donor with breast cancer. The genes are TRBV5-4 and TRBJ2-7; 8 nucleotides align to TRBD1. Material for sequencing was memory CD4+ T cells sorted from a lymph node. Sample subset: memory CD4+ T cells, CD4+CD45RO+CD25-. The CDR3 DNA sequence: TGTGCCAGCAGGGTCATCGGACAGGGTCTTTACGAGCAGTACTTC. Protein sequence: CASRVIGQGLYEQYF.